The rows below give T cell receptor beta chains drawn from one sample of a study of blood T cell repertoires in COVID-19. Here immunoSEQ multiplex PCR was the method, and the copy in TCRdb shows in-frame clones only, minus some. The sample has just under 350,000 clones; 80% to 90% are singletons. Specimen: peripheral blood. The source is a woman between 45 and 60 years old with COVID-19, enrolled during active disease. CDR3s include the opening cysteine and the closing phenylalanine or tryptophan. A D gene is named only where the DNA matches it firmly. The size entry is marked missing in some rows and otherwise reads once, few, many or a size class.

D gene	V gene	clone size	J gene	CDR3 protein	CDR3 DNA
NA	TRBV21-1	NA	TRBJ1-1	CASSKAYRMTEAFF	TGTGCCAGCAGCAAAGCGTACAGGATGACTGAAGCTTTCTTT
NA	TRBV19	NA	TRBJ2-5	CASRNSGRVETQYF	TGTGCCAGTAGGAACAGCGGTAGGGTTGAGACCCAGTACTTC
NA	TRBV5-1	NA	TRBJ2-3	CASLRGVGSRPDTQYF	TGCGCCAGCCTTCGTGGAGTCGGGAGTCGGCCAGATACGCAGTATTTT
NA	TRBV4-1	NA	TRBJ1-5	CASTGCSNQPQHF	TGCGCCAGCACGGGTTGTAGCAATCAGCCCCAGCATTTT
NA	TRBV11-3	NA	TRBJ2-5	CASSLAGSRETQYF	TGTGCCAGCAGCTTAGCCGGGAGTCGGGAGACCCAGTACTTC
TRBD1	TRBV10-3	NA	TRBJ1-2	CAISGGQALNNYGYTF	TGTGCCATCAGTGGGGGACAGGCTCTTAATAACTATGGCTACACCTTC
NA	TRBV30	NA	TRBJ2-6	CAWSLSGANVLTF	TGTGCCTGGAGCCTCTCTGGGGCCAACGTCCTGACTTTC
TRBD2	TRBV27	once	TRBJ2-7	CASSLLREGLGEQYF	TGTGCCAGCAGTTTATTGCGGGAGGGTCTCGGGGAGCAGTACTTC
TRBD2	TRBV27	NA	TRBJ2-3	CASRREYADTQYF	TGTGCCAGCAGGCGGGAGTACGCAGATACGCAGTATTTT
TRBD1	TRBV6-6	NA	TRBJ1-2	CASRRDRGTYGYTF	TGTGCCAGCAGGCGGGACAGGGGTACCTATGGCTACACCTTC
TRBD1	TRBV7-9	NA	TRBJ2-7	CASSPGGVSPHEQYF	TGTGCCAGCAGCCCAGGGGGCGTCAGTCCCCACGAGCAGTACTTC
TRBD1	TRBV3-1/TRBV3-2	NA	TRBJ1-2	CASSPDRDRVRSDGYTF	TGTGCCAGCAGCCCAGACCGGGACAGGGTGCGTTCGGATGGCTACACCTTC
NA	TRBV29-1	NA	TRBJ1-1	CSVRQEQMNTEAFF	TGCAGCGTTAGACAGGAGCAGATGAACACTGAAGCTTTCTTT
TRBD1	TRBV7-8	NA	TRBJ1-2	CASSIGTGGANYGYTF	TGTGCCAGCAGCATCGGGACAGGCGGAGCTAACTATGGCTACACCTTC
TRBD1	TRBV9	NA	TRBJ2-2	CASSVTGQASRTGELFF	TGTGCCAGCAGCGTAACAGGACAGGCGTCAAGAACCGGGGAGCTGTTTTTT
TRBD1	TRBV2	NA	TRBJ2-7	CASSEGTGRHEQYF	TGTGCCAGCAGTGAGGGGACAGGGCGCCACGAGCAGTACTTC
TRBD1	TRBV4-1	NA	TRBJ2-1	CASSLGQGASNEQFF	TGCGCCAGCAGCCTGGGACAGGGGGCAAGCAATGAGCAGTTCTTC
NA	TRBV19	NA	TRBJ1-5	CASSIWRGASSNQPQHF	TGTGCCAGTAGTATTTGGCGGGGGGCCTCGAGCAATCAGCCCCAGCATTTT
NA	TRBV6-2/TRBV6-3	NA	TRBJ1-5	CASSYSRGASNQPQHF	TGTGCCAGCAGTTACTCGCGGGGGGCGAGCAATCAGCCCCAGCATTTT
NA	TRBV27	NA	TRBJ2-3	CASSLSVVRTDTQYF	TGTGCCAGCAGTTTATCGGTAGTTCGCACAGATACGCAGTATTTT
TRBD2	TRBV5-1	NA	TRBJ2-1	CASSPGTSGSNEQFF	TGCGCCAGCAGCCCCGGGACTAGCGGGAGTAATGAGCAGTTCTTC
NA	TRBV5-5	NA	TRBJ2-1	CATGGNSYNEQFF	TGTGCCACTGGGGGGAACTCCTACAATGAGCAGTTCTTC
TRBD2	TRBV7-2	few	TRBJ2-7	CASSSPPGTTHEQYF	TGTGCCAGCAGTTCTCCCCCGGGGACTACCCACGAGCAGTACTTC
TRBD1	TRBV10-2	NA	TRBJ2-7	CASSNLDRRPYEQYF	TGCGCCAGCAGTAATCTGGACAGGAGACCCTACGAGCAGTACTTC
NA	TRBV10-3	NA	TRBJ1-4	CAISESSVTGLFF	TGTGCCATCAGTGAGTCCAGTGTTACAGGACTGTTTTTT
TRBD1	TRBV30	NA	TRBJ2-6	CAWSVQGVFGRGGNVLTF	TGTGCCTGGAGTGTACAGGGGGTCTTCGGCCGTGGGGGCAACGTCCTGACTTTC
NA	TRBV7-9	NA	TRBJ2-7	CASSFTGATGGEQYF	TGTGCCAGCAGCTTCACAGGGGCAACCGGGGGCGAGCAGTACTTC
NA	TRBV27	NA	TRBJ2-2	CASSLRLVRDSGELFF	TGTGCCAGCAGTCTTCGACTAGTTCGGGATTCCGGGGAGCTGTTTTTT
TRBD2	TRBV6-4	NA	TRBJ2-1	CASSVSGSSSYNEQFF	TGTGCCAGCAGCGTTAGCGGGTCCAGCTCCTACAATGAGCAGTTCTTC
NA	TRBV5-1	NA	TRBJ2-5	CASSLVLETQYF	TGCGCCAGCAGCTTGGTTCTAGAGACCCAGTACTTC
TRBD1	TRBV7-2	NA	TRBJ1-4	CASSSGRGEKLFF	TGTGCCAGCAGCTCGGGCAGGGGGGAAAAACTGTTTTTT
TRBD1	TRBV5-6	NA	TRBJ1-4	CASSLYYRGNEKLFF	TGTGCCAGCAGCTTATATTACAGGGGGAATGAAAAACTGTTTTTT
NA	TRBV12-3/TRBV12-4	NA	TRBJ2-7	CASRVTGSYEQYF	TGTGCCAGCAGGGTTACAGGGTCCTACGAGCAGTACTTC
TRBD2	TRBV18	NA	TRBJ2-2	CASSSREGTGELFF	TGTGCCAGCTCATCGCGGGAGGGCACCGGGGAGCTGTTTTTT
TRBD1	TRBV14	once	TRBJ1-1	CASSKRTGVYTEAFF	TGTGCCAGCAGCAAACGAACAGGGGTTTACACTGAAGCTTTCTTT
TRBD1	TRBV10-1	once	TRBJ1-1	CASSPGRDRVTEAFF	TGCGCCAGCAGTCCAGGGAGGGACAGGGTCACTGAAGCTTTCTTT